Sequencing of this T cell receptor (beta chain) was carried out in a study of CD8+ T cells in alopecia areata. Study-wide results and limits: Scalp and blood samples kept many expanded lesional clones throughout tofacitinib.

The CDR3 sequence is 13 residues long. Germline V gene sequence: CDR1 WSHSY, CDR2 SAAADI. The ends were cut back, 0 bases at V and 2 bases at J, with 5 bases in the middle. Once RNA had been extracted, it was reverse transcribed into cDNA to act as the sequencing template. Here immunoSEQ multiplex PCR was the method, and the copy in TCRdb shows in-frame clones only, minus some. This table holds under 250,000 clones, about 58% found once. Treatment noted: oral pan-JAK inhibitor, 5-10 mg twice daily. A remark on this clone: No antigen is known for it.

The genes are TRBV10-2 and TRBJ2-7; D not certain. Sequenced here: CD4+ T cells sorted from blood, sampled at week 4, from a patient treated with tofacitinib. The source is a human donor with alopecia areata. CDR3 amino acids: CASSESGPYEQYF. The CDR3 nucleotides are TGCGCCAGCAGTGAGTCGGGTCCCTACGAGCAGTACTTC.